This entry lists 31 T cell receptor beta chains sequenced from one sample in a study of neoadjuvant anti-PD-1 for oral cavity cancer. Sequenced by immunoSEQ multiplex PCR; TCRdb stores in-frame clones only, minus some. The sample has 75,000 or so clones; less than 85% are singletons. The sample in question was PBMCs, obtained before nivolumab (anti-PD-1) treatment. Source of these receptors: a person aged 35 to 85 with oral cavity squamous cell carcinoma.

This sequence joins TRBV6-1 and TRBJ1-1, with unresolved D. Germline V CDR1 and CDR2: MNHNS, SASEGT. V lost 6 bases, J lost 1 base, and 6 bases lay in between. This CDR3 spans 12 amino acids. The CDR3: CASRSTNTEAFF. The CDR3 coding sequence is TGTGCCAGCAGGAGTACGAACACTGAAGCTTTCTTT.

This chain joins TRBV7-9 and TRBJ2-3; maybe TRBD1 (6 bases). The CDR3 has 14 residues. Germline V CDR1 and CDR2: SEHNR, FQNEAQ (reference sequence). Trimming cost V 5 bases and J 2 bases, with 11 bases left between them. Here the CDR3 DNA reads TGTGCCAGCAGCGCCCGGGACATCACAGATACGCAGTATTTT. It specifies CASSARDITDTQYF.

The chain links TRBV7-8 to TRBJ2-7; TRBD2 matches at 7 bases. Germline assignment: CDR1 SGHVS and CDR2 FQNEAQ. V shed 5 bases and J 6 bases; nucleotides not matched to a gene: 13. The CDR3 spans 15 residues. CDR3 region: CASSVGTTLCVEQYF. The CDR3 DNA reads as TGTGCCAGCAGCGTCGGGACTACGTTGTGTGTCGAGCAGTACTTC.

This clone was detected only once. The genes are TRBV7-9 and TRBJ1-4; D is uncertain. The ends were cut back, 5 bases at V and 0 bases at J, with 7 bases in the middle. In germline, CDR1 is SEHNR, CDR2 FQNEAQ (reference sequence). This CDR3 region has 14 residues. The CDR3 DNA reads TGTGCCAGCAGCCCACGGGCAACTAATGAAAAACTGTTTTTT. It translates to CASSPRATNEKLFF.

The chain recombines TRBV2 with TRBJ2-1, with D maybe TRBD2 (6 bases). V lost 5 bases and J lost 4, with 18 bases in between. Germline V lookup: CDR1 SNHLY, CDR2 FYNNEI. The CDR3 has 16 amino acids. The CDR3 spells CASSQGGPRAYNEQFF. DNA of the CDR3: TGTGCCAGCAGTCAAGGAGGGCCCCGGGCGTACAATGAGCAGTTCTTC. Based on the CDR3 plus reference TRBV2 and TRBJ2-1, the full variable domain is EPEVTQTPSHQVTQMGQEVILRCVPISNHLYFYWYRQILGQKVEFLVSFYNNEISEKSEIFDDQFSVERPDGSNFTLKIRSTKLEDSAMYFCASSQGGPRAYNEQFFGPGTRLTVL.

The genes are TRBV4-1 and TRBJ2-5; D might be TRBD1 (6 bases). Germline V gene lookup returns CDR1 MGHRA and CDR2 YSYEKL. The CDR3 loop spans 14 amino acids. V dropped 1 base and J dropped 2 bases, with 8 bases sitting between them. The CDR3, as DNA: TGCGCCAGCAGCCAAGTACAGGGTCAAGAGACCCAGTACTTC. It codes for CASSQVQGQETQYF.

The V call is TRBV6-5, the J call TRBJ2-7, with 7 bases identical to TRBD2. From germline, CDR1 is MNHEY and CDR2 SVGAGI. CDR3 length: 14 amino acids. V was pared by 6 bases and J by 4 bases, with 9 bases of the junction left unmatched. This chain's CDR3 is CASRLGGKGYEQYF. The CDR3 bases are TGTGCCAGCAGACTGGGAGGGAAAGGGTACGAGCAGTACTTC.

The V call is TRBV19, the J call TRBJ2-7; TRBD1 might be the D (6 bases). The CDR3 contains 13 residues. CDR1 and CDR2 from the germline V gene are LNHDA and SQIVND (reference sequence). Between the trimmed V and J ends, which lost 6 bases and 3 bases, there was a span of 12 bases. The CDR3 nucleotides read TGTGCCAGTAGCCAGGGACATAGCTACGAGCAGTACTTC. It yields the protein CASSQGHSYEQYF.

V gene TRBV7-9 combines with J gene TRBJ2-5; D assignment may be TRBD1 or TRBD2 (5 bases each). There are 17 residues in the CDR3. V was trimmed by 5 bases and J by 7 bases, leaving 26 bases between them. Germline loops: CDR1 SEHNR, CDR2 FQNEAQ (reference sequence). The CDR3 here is CASSPSTTGPSWRTQYF. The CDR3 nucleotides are TGTGCCAGCAGCCCCTCTACAACGGGGCCCTCCTGGAGGACCCAGTACTTC. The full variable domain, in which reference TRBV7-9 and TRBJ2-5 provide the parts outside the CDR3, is DTGVSQNPRHKITKRGQNVTFRCDPISEHNRLYWYRQTLGQGPEFLTYFQNEAQLEKSRLLSDRFSAERPKGSFSTLEIQRTEQGDSAMYLCASSPSTTGPSWRTQYFGPGTRLLVL.

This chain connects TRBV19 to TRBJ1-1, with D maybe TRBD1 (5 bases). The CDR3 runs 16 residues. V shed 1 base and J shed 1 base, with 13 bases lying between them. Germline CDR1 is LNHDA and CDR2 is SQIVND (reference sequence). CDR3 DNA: TGTGCCAGTAGTATAGCAGCAGGGCTGGGGAACACTGAAGCTTTCTTT. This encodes CASSIAAGLGNTEAFF.

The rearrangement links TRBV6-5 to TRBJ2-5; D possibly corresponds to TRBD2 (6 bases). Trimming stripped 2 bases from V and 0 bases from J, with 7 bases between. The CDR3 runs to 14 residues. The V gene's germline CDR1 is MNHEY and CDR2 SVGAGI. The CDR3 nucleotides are TGTGCCAGCAGTTACCGGACTAACCAAGAGACCCAGTACTTC. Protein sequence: CASSYRTNQETQYF.

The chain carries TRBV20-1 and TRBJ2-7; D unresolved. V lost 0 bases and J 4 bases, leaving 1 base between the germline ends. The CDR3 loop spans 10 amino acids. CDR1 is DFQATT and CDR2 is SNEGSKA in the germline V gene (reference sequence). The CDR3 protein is CSARDYEQYF. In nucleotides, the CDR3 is TGCAGTGCTAGAGATTACGAGCAGTACTTC.

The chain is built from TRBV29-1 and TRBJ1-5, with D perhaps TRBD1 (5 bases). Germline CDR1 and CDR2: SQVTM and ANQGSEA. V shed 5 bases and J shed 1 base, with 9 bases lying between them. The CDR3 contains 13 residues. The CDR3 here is CSVSDSSNQPQHF. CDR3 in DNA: TGCAGCGTTTCCGACAGCAGCAATCAGCCCCAGCATTTT.

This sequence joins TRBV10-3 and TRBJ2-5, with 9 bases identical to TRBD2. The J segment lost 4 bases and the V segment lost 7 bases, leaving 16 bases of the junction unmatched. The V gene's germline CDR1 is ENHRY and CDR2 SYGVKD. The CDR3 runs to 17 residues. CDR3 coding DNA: TGTGCCATCATTCCCGGGACTAGCTTTTATCTCGGAGAGACCCAGTACTTC. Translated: CAIIPGTSFYLGETQYF.

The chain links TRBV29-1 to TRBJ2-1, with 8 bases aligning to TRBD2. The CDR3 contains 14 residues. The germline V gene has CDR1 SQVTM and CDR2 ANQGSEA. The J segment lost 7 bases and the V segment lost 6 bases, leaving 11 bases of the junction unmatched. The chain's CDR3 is CSVESGSTPNEQFF. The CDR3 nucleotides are TGCAGCGTCGAAAGCGGGAGCACCCCTAATGAGCAGTTCTTC.

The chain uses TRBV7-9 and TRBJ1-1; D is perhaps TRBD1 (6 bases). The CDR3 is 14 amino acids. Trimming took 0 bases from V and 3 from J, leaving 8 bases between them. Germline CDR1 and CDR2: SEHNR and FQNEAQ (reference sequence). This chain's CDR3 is CASSLAAGDTEAFF. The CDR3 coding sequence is TGTGCCAGCAGCTTAGCTGCAGGGGACACTGAAGCTTTCTTT.

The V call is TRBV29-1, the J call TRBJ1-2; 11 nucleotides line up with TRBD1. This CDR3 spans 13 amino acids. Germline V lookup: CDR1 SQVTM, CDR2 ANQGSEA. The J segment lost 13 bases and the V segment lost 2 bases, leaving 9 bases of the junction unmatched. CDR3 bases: TGCAGCGTTGAATTAGGGACAGGGGGATTAGTCACCTTC. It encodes CSVELGTGGLVTF.

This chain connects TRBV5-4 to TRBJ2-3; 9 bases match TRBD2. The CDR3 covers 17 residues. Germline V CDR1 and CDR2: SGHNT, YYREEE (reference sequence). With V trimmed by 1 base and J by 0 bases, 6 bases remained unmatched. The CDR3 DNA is TGTGCCAGCAGCTTGTATTTAGCGGGAGCTAGCACAGATACGCAGTATTTT. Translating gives CASSLYLAGASTDTQYF.

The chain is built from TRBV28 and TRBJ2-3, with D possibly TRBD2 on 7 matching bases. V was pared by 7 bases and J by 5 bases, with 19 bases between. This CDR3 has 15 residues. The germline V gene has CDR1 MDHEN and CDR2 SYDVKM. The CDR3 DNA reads TGTGCCAGCACCAGGAGGGGGGGCTTGGAAGATACGCAGTATTTT. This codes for CASTRRGGLEDTQYF.

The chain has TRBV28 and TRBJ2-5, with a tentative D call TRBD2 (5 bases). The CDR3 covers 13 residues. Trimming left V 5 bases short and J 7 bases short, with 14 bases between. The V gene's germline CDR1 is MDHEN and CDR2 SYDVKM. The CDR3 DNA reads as TGTGCCAGCAGTCCCCTAGCCCCGGGGACCCAGTACTTC. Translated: CASSPLAPGTQYF.

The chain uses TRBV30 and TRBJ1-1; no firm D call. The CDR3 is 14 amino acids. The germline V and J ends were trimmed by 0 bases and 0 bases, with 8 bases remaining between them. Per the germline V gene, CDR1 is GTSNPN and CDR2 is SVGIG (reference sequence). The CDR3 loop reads CAWSVLMMNTEAFF. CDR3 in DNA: TGTGCCTGGAGTGTGTTAATGATGAACACTGAAGCTTTCTTT.

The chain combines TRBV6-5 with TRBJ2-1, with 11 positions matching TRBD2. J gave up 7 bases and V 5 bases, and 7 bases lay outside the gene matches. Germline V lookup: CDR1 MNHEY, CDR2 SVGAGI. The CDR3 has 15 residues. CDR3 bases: TGTGCCAGCAGTCTCACTAGCGGGGGAACAAATGAGCAGTTCTTC. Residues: CASSLTSGGTNEQFF.

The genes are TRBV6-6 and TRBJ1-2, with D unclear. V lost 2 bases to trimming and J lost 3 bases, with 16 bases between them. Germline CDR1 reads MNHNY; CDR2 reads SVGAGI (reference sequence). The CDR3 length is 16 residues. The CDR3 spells CASSYGQATVDYGYTF. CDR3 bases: TGTGCCAGCAGTTACGGTCAGGCAACGGTCGACTATGGCTACACCTTC.

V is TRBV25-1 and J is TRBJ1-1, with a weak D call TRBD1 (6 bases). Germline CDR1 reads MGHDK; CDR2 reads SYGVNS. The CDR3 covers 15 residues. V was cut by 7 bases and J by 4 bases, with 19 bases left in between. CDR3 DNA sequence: TGTGCCAGCAAAGGGTCCCCAGGGGCGACCACTGAAGCTTTCTTT. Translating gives CASKGSPGATTEAFF.

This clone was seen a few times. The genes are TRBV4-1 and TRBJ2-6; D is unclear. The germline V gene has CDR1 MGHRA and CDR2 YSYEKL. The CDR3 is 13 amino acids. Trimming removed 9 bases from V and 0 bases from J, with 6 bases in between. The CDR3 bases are TGCGCCAGTCAAGTCTCTGGGGCCAACGTCCTGACTTTC. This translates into CASQVSGANVLTF.

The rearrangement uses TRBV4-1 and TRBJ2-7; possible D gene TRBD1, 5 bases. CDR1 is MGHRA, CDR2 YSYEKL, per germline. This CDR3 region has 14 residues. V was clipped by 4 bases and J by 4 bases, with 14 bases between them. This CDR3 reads CASSPITTGYEQYF. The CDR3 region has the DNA TGCGCCAGCAGCCCAATCACCACAGGTTACGAGCAGTACTTC.

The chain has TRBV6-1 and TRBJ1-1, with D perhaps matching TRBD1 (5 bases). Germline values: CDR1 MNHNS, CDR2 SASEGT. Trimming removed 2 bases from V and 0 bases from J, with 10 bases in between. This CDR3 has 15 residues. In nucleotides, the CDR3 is TGTGCCAGCAGTGAACAGGGAGGGATGAACACTGAAGCTTTCTTT. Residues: CASSEQGGMNTEAFF.

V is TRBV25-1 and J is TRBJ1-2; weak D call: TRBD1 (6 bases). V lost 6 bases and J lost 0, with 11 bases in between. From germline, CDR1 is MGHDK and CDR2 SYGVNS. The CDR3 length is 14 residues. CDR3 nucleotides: TGTGCCAGCAGCCGCGGGGGCACTAACTATGGCTACACCTTC. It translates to CASSRGGTNYGYTF.

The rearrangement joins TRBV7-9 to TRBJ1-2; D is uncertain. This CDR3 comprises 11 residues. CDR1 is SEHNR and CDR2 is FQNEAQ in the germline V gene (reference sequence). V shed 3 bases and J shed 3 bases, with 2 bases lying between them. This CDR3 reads CASSLDYGYTF. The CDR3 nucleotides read TGTGCCAGCAGCTTGGACTATGGCTACACCTTC. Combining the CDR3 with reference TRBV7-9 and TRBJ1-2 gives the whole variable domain DTGVSQNPRHKITKRGQNVTFRCDPISEHNRLYWYRQTLGQGPEFLTYFQNEAQLEKSRLLSDRFSAERPKGSFSTLEIQRTEQGDSAMYLCASSLDYGYTFGSGTRLTVV.

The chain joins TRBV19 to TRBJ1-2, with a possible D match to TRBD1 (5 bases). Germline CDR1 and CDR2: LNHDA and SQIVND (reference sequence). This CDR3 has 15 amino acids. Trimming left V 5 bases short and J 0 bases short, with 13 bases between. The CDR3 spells CASSAVEGPNYGYTF. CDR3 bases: TGTGCCAGTAGTGCGGTTGAGGGACCTAACTATGGCTACACCTTC.

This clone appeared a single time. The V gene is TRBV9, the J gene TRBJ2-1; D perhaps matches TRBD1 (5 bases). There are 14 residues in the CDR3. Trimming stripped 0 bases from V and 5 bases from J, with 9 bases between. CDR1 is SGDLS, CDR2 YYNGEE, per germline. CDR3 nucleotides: TGTGCCAGCAGCGTAGAAGGCAGGGACAATGAGCAGTTCTTC. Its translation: CASSVEGRDNEQFF.